The 9 T cell receptor beta chains reported below all come from one sample, sequenced in a study of blood T cell repertoires in COVID-19. Using immunoSEQ multiplex PCR, the repertoire was profiled, and TCRdb retains in-frame clones only, with some absent. The profile shows some 70,000 clones, around 74% of them singletons. Sequencing was carried out using peripheral blood. Receptor source: a man in his 60s with COVID-19, enrolled during active disease.

The chain joins TRBV6-5 to TRBJ2-7, with D unresolved. From germline, CDR1 is MNHEY and CDR2 SVGAGI. The CDR3 consists of 15 residues. Trimming removed 5 bases from V and 1 base from J, with 15 bases in between. CDR3 DNA sequence: TGTGCCAGCAGTCCCTACCCGACACCTTCCTACGAGCAGTACTTC. The encoded protein is CASSPYPTPSYEQYF.

The chain is built from TRBV27 and TRBJ1-5; the D gene is possibly TRBD1 (5 bases). Trimming left V 8 bases short and J 3 bases short, with 8 bases between. There are 12 residues in the CDR3. The germline gives CDR1 MNHEY, CDR2 SMNVEV (reference sequence). CDR3 nucleotide sequence: TGTGCCAGCCGACAGCTCAATCAGCCCCAGCATTTT. Protein sequence: CASRQLNQPQHF.

This clone was found a few times. The chain has TRBV25-1 and TRBJ2-7, with 7 bases fitting TRBD1. Germline assignment: CDR1 MGHDK and CDR2 SYGVNS. The J segment lost 4 bases and the V segment lost 6 bases, leaving 6 bases of the junction unmatched. The CDR3 has 13 residues. The CDR3 coding sequence is TGTGCCAGCAGCCGGGACAGTGGGTACGAGCAGTACTTC. This sequence encodes CASSRDSGYEQYF.

This clone occurred a few times. The V gene is TRBV30, the J gene TRBJ1-5; 7 bases align to TRBD1. Germline assignment: CDR1 GTSNPN and CDR2 SVGIG (reference sequence). The CDR3 runs 13 residues. V lost 3 bases and J lost 5; bases outside the gene matches: 4. This CDR3 reads CAWSGTADQPQHF. The CDR3 nucleotides are TGTGCCTGGAGCGGGACAGCAGATCAGCCCCAGCATTTT.

The chain has TRBV19 and TRBJ1-6; perhaps TRBD1 as D (5 bases). Deletions cut 5 bases from V and 10 bases from J, with 12 bases between. This CDR3 region has 13 residues. Germline CDR1 reads LNHDA; CDR2 reads SQIVND (reference sequence). CDR3: CASSWGGMSPLHF. CDR3 DNA: TGTGCCAGTAGTTGGGGGGGAATGTCACCCCTCCACTTT.

The rearrangement uses TRBV28 and TRBJ2-2, with TRBD1 as a possible D gene (5 bases). The CDR3 spans 16 residues. CDR1 is MDHEN, CDR2 SYDVKM, per germline. The ends were cut back, 6 bases at V and 4 bases at J, with 18 bases in the middle. This chain's CDR3 is CASRTTAGSVTGELFF. Written as DNA, the CDR3 is TGTGCCAGCAGGACGACGGCAGGGTCGGTCACCGGGGAGCTGTTTTTT.

The chain combines TRBV4-1 with TRBJ1-1; D remains ambiguous. The V gene lost 6 bases and the J gene lost 3 bases, with 11 bases spanning the gap. CDR3 length: 13 residues. The germline gives CDR1 MGHRA, CDR2 YSYEKL. CDR3 sequence (DNA): TGCGCCAGCAGAACACCCCAGGACACTGAAGCTTTCTTT. Its protein is CASRTPQDTEAFF.

This chain uses TRBV19 with TRBJ1-5, with D possibly matching TRBD1 (5 bases). The CDR3 runs 13 residues. V was shortened by 5 bases and J by 10 bases, with 15 bases between the two germline ends. CDR1 is LNHDA, CDR2 SQIVND, per germline (reference sequence). The CDR3 loop reads CASSAGYPHPQHF. The CDR3 coding sequence is TGTGCCAGTAGTGCAGGGTACCCGCATCCCCAGCATTTT.

The rearrangement uses TRBV5-1 and TRBJ2-1; TRBD1 matches 7 bases. Germline V gives CDR1 SGHRS, CDR2 YFSETQ. CDR3 length: 14 amino acids. V gave up 4 bases and J gave up 5 bases; unmatched junction bases: 6. CDR3 nucleotides: TGCGCCAGCAGCAGGGGACAGACCAACAATGAGCAGTTCTTC. It translates to CASSRGQTNNEQFF.